This T cell receptor (beta chain) appears in the sequencing data of a study of T cells in Graves' hyperthyroidism and ophthalmopathy. TCR beta CDR3 regions were amplified from RNA transcripts. During a first-round RT-PCR of the TCR CDR3, the HTBI primer set was used. TCRdb called the multiplex PCR reads again in MiXCR, with one record for every CDR3 protein. Seen here are hundreds of thousands of distinct CDR3 sequences, roughly a fifth observed once, and the top ten hold under 40%. The V end lost 6 bases, the J end lost 0 bases, and 31 bases lay between the germline ends. The CDR3 is 21 residues long. The germline V gene has CDR1 SGHVS and CDR2 FQNEAQ.

The sample was blood. The receptor was derived from a man aged 50 or older with Graves' ophthalmopathy. J is TRBJ2-3 and V is TRBV7-8; TRBD1 might be the D (6 bases). The CDR3 bases are TGTGCCAGCAGTCCTTATCGTGGACAGCAGATTCTTAGTTCTAGCACAGATACGCAGTATTTT. Translation gives CASSPYRGQQILSSSTDTQYF.